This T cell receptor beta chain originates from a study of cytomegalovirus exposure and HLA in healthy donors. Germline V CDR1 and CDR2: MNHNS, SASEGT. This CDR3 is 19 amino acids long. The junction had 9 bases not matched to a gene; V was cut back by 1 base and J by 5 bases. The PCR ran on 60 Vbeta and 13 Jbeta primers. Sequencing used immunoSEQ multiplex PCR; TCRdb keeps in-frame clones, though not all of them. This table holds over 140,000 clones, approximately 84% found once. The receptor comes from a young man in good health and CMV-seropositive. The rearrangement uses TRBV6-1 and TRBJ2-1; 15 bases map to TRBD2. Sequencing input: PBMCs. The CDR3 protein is CASSEDPGTSGGTNNEQFF. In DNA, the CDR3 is TGTGCCAGCAGTGAAGACCCCGGGACTAGCGGGGGGACTAACAATGAGCAGTTCTTC.